Listed here are 27 T cell receptor beta chains from one sample, sequenced in a study of cytomegalovirus exposure and HLA in healthy donors. The PCR employed 60 Vbeta primers together with 13 Jbeta primers. Data came from immunoSEQ multiplex PCR; TCRdb stores just in-frame clones and leaves some out. The sample includes under 110,000 clones, under 80% of them seen just once. Sequenced input: PBMCs. Every receptor here comes from a woman aged 45-65 years in good health and CMV-seropositive.

This clone was counted between two and nine times. J is TRBJ2-7 and V is TRBV6-5, with unresolved D. The CDR3 runs 11 residues. Trimming stripped 4 bases from V and 6 bases from J, with 7 bases between. Germline V gene data show CDR1 as MNHEY and CDR2 as SVGAGI. The CDR3: CASSSLSEQYF. The CDR3 DNA is TGTGCCAGCAGTTCCCTCTCCGAGCAGTACTTC.

The CDR3 nucleotides are TGTGCCACCCGCTCCCCTGGTAGCACCACTGAAGCTTTCTTT. Protein sequence: CATRSPGSTTEAFF. The rearrangement joins TRBV28 to TRBJ1-1, with D hard to call. Trimming removed 10 bases from V and 4 bases from J, with 19 bases in between. CDR3 length: 14 amino acids. The germline gives CDR1 MDHEN, CDR2 SYDVKM.

The rearrangement joins TRBV5-1 to TRBJ2-1; D perhaps matches TRBD2 (7 bases). Per germline, CDR1 SGHRS and CDR2 YFSETQ. Trimming took 4 bases from V and 4 from J, leaving 15 bases between them. This CDR3 comprises 15 residues. The CDR3 DNA is TGCGCCAGCAGCCAGGTGGGGGGGCGATACAATGAGCAGTTCTTC. It translates to CASSQVGGRYNEQFF.

CDR3 region: CASSLATGETQYF. The CDR3, as DNA: TGTGCCAGCAGCTTGGCCACGGGTGAGACCCAGTACTTC. The chain employs TRBV5-6 and TRBJ2-5; D is ambiguous. Germline loops: CDR1 SGHDT, CDR2 YYEEEE. V lost 0 bases and J 5 bases, leaving 8 bases between the germline ends. This CDR3 spans 13 amino acids.

The chain recombines TRBV5-1 with TRBJ2-5; the D gene is possibly TRBD1 (6 bases). TRBJ2-7 explains the end of the DNA better; the J call may be wrong. Germline CDR1 and CDR2: SGHRS and YFSETQ. This CDR3 has 13 residues. CDR3 region: CASSLGTSNEQYF. For the CDR3, the DNA is TGCGCCAGCAGCCTCGGGACATCTAACGAGCAGTACTTC.

The gene calls are TRBV5-1 and TRBJ2-1; 9 positions agree with TRBD2. V gave up 5 bases and J gave up 6 bases; unmatched junction bases: 9. The CDR3 extends over 15 amino acids. Germline CDR1 is SGHRS and CDR2 is YFSETQ. The CDR3 nucleotides are TGCGCCAGCAGATCACTAGCGGGCGATTTCAATGAGCAGTTCTTC. Encoded protein: CASRSLAGDFNEQFF.

Only a few counts were recorded for this clone. V usage is TRBV19 and J usage is TRBJ2-1; D unclear. Trimming stripped 3 bases from V and 0 bases from J, with 6 bases between. Looked up from germline, CDR1 is LNHDA and CDR2 is SQIVND (reference sequence). The CDR3 spans 14 residues. CDR3 amino acids: CASSMTGSYNEQFF. As DNA, the CDR3 is TGTGCCAGTAGTATGACGGGCTCCTACAATGAGCAGTTCTTC.

CDR3 sequence: CASSFPRGGEWHGYTF. The DNA for the CDR3 is TGTGCCAGCAGCTTCCCTCGAGGGGGTGAGTGGCATGGCTACACCTTC. V gene TRBV7-2 combines with J gene TRBJ1-2; the D gene is possibly TRBD1 (6 bases). The CDR3 extends over 16 amino acids. Trimming removed 3 bases from V and 6 bases from J, with 20 bases in between. Germline-derived CDR1 and CDR2 are SGHTA and FQGNSA.

The chain combines TRBV9 with TRBJ2-1; D is perhaps TRBD1 (6 bases). Germline-derived CDR1 and CDR2 are SGDLS and YYNGEE. CDR3 size: 13 residues. The germline V and J ends were trimmed by 4 bases and 5 bases, with 10 bases remaining between them. The CDR3 DNA follows: TGTGCCAGCAGCTCTGGACAGCACAATGAGCAGTTCTTC. Its translation is CASSSGQHNEQFF.

This sequence joins TRBV5-1 and TRBJ2-1, with TRBD2 matching over 15 bases. The CDR3 is 15 amino acids. Trimming took 4 bases from V and 9 from J; bases not matched to a gene: 5. Germline V gives CDR1 SGHRS, CDR2 YFSETQ. In DNA, the CDR3 is TGCGCCAGCAGCCGGACTAGCGGGGGGGCCCTTGAGCAGTTCTTC. It specifies CASSRTSGGALEQFF.

This sequence joins TRBV7-6 and TRBJ2-7; 10 bases align to TRBD1. Germline CDR1 is SGHVS and CDR2 is FNYEAQ. The CDR3 consists of 19 residues. With V trimmed by 1 base and J by 6 bases, 18 bases remained unmatched. The CDR3: CASSLEPPSGDRGRGEQYF. CDR3 bases: TGTGCCAGCAGCTTAGAACCACCTTCGGGGGACAGGGGCCGAGGCGAGCAGTACTTC.

This clone was observed a handful of times. The chain has TRBV11-3 and TRBJ1-2; the D is unclear. Between the trimmed V and J ends, which lost 1 base and 5 bases, there was a span of 11 bases. CDR3 length equals 14 residues. Germline-derived CDR1 and CDR2 are SGHNT and YENEEA. Here the CDR3 reads CASSLGANSYGYTF. CDR3 nucleotide sequence: TGTGCCAGCAGCTTAGGCGCGAACTCGTATGGCTACACCTTC. The full variable domain, rest sourced from reference TRBV11-3 and TRBJ1-2, is EAGVVQSPRYKIIEKKQPVAFWCNPISGHNTLYWYLQNLGQGPELLIRYENEEAVDDSQLPKDRFSAERLKGVDSTLKIQPAELGDSAVYLCASSLGANSYGYTFGSGTRLTVV.

This clone has only one observation. This chain connects TRBV6-6 to TRBJ1-5, with D possibly being TRBD1 (5 bases). The V end was cut by 7 bases, the J end by 9 bases, with 22 bases between. Germline V gene lookup returns CDR1 MNHNY and CDR2 SVGAGI (reference sequence). The CDR3 has 15 residues. DNA of the CDR3: TGTGCCAGCATGTCCGGGCAGGGCGCTGTTCTGCCCCAGCATTTT. Amino acids: CASMSGQGAVLPQHF.

This rearrangement joins TRBV4-1 to TRBJ1-1; no clear D gene. The CDR3 loop spans 15 amino acids. The ends were cut back, 2 bases at V and 6 bases at J, with 16 bases in the middle. Looked up from germline, CDR1 is MGHRA and CDR2 is YSYEKL. CDR3 protein: CASSQRYTQEAEAFF. The DNA for the CDR3 is TGCGCCAGCAGCCAACGATACACCCAAGAGGCTGAAGCTTTCTTT.

The chain joins TRBV6-5 to TRBJ2-2; a weak D match, TRBD2 (5 bases). The V end was cut by 5 bases, the J end by 2 bases, with 9 bases between. The length of the CDR3 is 14 residues. Germline V gives CDR1 MNHEY, CDR2 SVGAGI. As DNA, the CDR3 is TGTGCCAGCAGTGACTACACAAACACCGGGGAGCTGTTTTTT. Translated, it gives CASSDYTNTGELFF.

The chain has TRBV5-6 and TRBJ1-1; D ambiguous. CDR3 length: 13 residues. Germline loops: CDR1 SGHDT, CDR2 YYEEEE. The germline V and J ends were trimmed by 4 bases and 0 bases, with 7 bases remaining between them. The CDR3, as DNA: TGTGCCAGCAGCGCCGGGATGAACACTGAAGCTTTCTTT. Translated, it gives CASSAGMNTEAFF. The whole variable domain, remainder taken from reference TRBV5-6 and TRBJ1-1, is DAGVTQSPTHLIKTRGQQVTLRCSPKSGHDTVSWYQQALGQGPQFIFQYYEEEERQRGNFPDRFSGHQFPNYSSELNVNALLLGDSALYLCASSAGMNTEAFFGQGTRLTVV.

The DNA of the CDR3 is TGTGCCTGGCAAAAAGGGGGTTTAGGCAATCAGCCCCAGCATTTT. Amino acids: CAWQKGGLGNQPQHF. The chain uses TRBV30 and TRBJ1-5, with a tentative D call TRBD1 (6 bases). The CDR3 covers 15 residues. V lost 5 bases and J lost 2, with 16 bases in between. The germline gives CDR1 GTSNPN, CDR2 SVGIG (reference sequence).

This sequence joins TRBV29-1 and TRBJ2-5, with D possibly matching TRBD2 (5 bases). Germline V gives CDR1 SQVTM, CDR2 ANQGSEA. The CDR3 sequence is 13 residues long. Trimming pared 7 bases from V and 4 bases from J, leaving 16 bases between. Written as DNA, the CDR3 is TGCAGCGCCCATGTCGGGATTCGAGAGACCCAGTACTTC. Its protein is CSAHVGIRETQYF.

This chain uses TRBV5-4 with TRBJ2-1; TRBD2 aligns across 9 bases. The CDR3 extends over 15 amino acids. CDR1 SGHNT and CDR2 YYREEE come from the germline V gene (reference sequence). The V gene end was trimmed by 3 bases and the J gene end by 8 bases; junction bases not matched to a gene: 9. CDR3 in DNA: TGTGCCAGCAGCTCCGCCGGGACTAGCATCTATGAGCAGTTCTTC. Translation: CASSSAGTSIYEQFF.

This clone was recorded at least ten times. The genes are TRBV7-6 and TRBJ2-3, with TRBD2 matching over 13 bases. Germline V gene sequence: CDR1 SGHVS, CDR2 FNYEAQ. V was clipped by 6 bases and J by 10 bases; unmatched bases: 4. The CDR3 has 13 residues. CDR3 sequence (DNA): TGTGCCAGCAGTCATACTAGCGGGGGGGCGCAGTATTTT. It translates to CASSHTSGGAQYF. Supplemented by reference TRBV7-6 and TRBJ2-3, the full variable domain reads GAGVSQSPRYKVTKRGQDVALRCDPISGHVSLYWYRQALGQGPEFLTYFNYEAQQDKSGLPNDRFSAERPEGSISTLTIQRTEQRDSAMYRCASSHTSGGAQYFGPGTRLTVL.

V is TRBV6-5 and J is TRBJ2-7; D is perhaps TRBD1 (6 bases). V lost 2 bases and J lost 2, with 7 bases in between. Germline values: CDR1 MNHEY, CDR2 SVGAGI. This CDR3 comprises 13 residues. DNA for the CDR3: TGTGCCAGCAGTTACCACAGGGCCTACGAGCAGTACTTC. It codes for CASSYHRAYEQYF.

The rearrangement joins TRBV2 to TRBJ2-3; 8 bases map to TRBD2. This CDR3 is built from 16 residues. CDR1 is SNHLY, CDR2 FYNNEI, per germline. The V gene end was trimmed by 3 bases and the J gene end by 1 base; junction bases not matched to a gene: 6. For the CDR3, the DNA is TGTGCCAGCAGTGACGGGGGTAGCGGGGGCACAGATACGCAGTATTTT. Protein sequence: CASSDGGSGGTDTQYF.

This chain links TRBV30 with TRBJ1-2; 7 bases match TRBD1. Germline values: CDR1 GTSNPN, CDR2 SVGIG (reference sequence). The CDR3 is 13 amino acids. The trim removed 3 bases at V and 8 bases at J, leaving 9 bases unmatched. CDR3 coding DNA: TGTGCCTGGAGCCTTGACAGGGTGGACGGCTACACCTTC. Translated, it gives CAWSLDRVDGYTF.

The chain carries TRBV6-5 and TRBJ2-2; TRBD1 is a possible D gene (6 bases). Looked up from germline, CDR1 is MNHEY and CDR2 is SVGAGI. V lost 8 bases, J lost 4 bases, and 17 bases lay in between. The CDR3 loop spans 15 amino acids. As DNA, the CDR3 is TGTGCCAGCGGATCCCAGGGGACACTCACCGGGGAGCTGTTTTTT. Its translation is CASGSQGTLTGELFF.

The rearrangement uses TRBV5-1 and TRBJ2-3; 13 nucleotides match TRBD2. CDR1 and CDR2 from the germline V gene are SGHRS and YFSETQ. Trimming removed 4 bases from V and 3 bases from J; junction bases left unmatched: 14. This CDR3 region has 19 residues. Here the CDR3 DNA reads TGCGCCAGCAGCAGATCACCTCCGGGACTAGCGGGGCGGACAGATACGCAGTATTTT. Protein: CASSRSPPGLAGRTDTQYF. The full variable domain, in which reference TRBV5-1 and TRBJ2-3 provide the parts outside the CDR3, is KAGVTQTPRYLIKTRGQQVTLSCSPISGHRSVSWYQQTPGQGLQFLFEYFSETQRNKGNFPGRFSGRQFSNSRSEMNVSTLELGDSALYLCASSRSPPGLAGRTDTQYFGPGTRLTVL.

The V call is TRBV28, the J call TRBJ2-3; TRBD1 is a possible D gene (6 bases). CDR1 is MDHEN, CDR2 SYDVKM, per germline. Trimming took off 10 bases at V and 2 bases at J, with 13 bases between the two ends. This CDR3 contains 13 residues. The CDR3 here is CATVRDNTDTQYF. The CDR3 DNA sequence: TGTGCCACTGTGAGGGACAACACAGATACGCAGTATTTT.

The genes are TRBV7-9 and TRBJ1-4; D is possibly TRBD1 (5 bases). In germline, CDR1 is SEHNR, CDR2 FQNEAQ (reference sequence). The CDR3 is made up of 17 amino acids. The germline V and J ends were trimmed by 3 bases and 4 bases, with 18 bases remaining between them. CDR3 sequence reads: CASSFSGGGPYNEKLFF. The CDR3 region has the DNA TGTGCCAGCAGCTTCTCGGGCGGGGGACCATATAATGAAAAACTGTTTTTT.